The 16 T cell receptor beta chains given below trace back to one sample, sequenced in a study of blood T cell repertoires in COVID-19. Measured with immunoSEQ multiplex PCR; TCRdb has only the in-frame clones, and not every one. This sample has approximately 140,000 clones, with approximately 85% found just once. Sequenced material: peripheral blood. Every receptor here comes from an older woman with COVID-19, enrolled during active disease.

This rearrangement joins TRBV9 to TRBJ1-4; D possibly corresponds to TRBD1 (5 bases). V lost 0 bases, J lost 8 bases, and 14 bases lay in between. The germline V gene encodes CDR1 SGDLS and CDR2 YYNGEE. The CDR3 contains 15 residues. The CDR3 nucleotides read TGTGCCAGCAGCGTAGAGGACAAGGGGTTCGAAAAACTGTTTTTT. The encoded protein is CASSVEDKGFEKLFF. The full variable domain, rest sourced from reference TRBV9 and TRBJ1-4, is DSGVTQTPKHLITATGQRVTLRCSPRSGDLSVYWYQQSLDQGLQFLIQYYNGEERAKGNILERFSAQQFPDLHSELNLSSLELGDSALYFCASSVEDKGFEKLFFGSGTQLSVL.

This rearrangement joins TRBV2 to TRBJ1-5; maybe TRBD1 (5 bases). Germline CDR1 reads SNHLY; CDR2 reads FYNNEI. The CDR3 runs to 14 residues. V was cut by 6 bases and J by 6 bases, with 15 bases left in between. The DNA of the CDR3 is TGTGCCAGCAGGGGGGGATCGGGAGGTCAGCCCCAGCATTTT. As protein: CASRGGSGGQPQHF.

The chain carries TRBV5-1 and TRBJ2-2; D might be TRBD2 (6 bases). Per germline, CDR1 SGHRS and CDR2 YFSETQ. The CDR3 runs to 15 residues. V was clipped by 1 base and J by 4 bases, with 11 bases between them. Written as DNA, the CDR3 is TGCGCCAGCAGCTTGTGGGGAGGTGGCACCGGGGAGCTGTTTTTT. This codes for CASSLWGGGTGELFF.

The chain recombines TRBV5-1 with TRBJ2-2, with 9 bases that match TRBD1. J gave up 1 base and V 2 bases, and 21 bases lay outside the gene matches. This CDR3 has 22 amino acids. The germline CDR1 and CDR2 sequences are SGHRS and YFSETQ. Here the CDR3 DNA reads TGCGCCAGCAGCTTACAAACCGGGACAGGGAAGGTCGGGAGTCGGAACACCGGGGAGCTGTTTTTT. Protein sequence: CASSLQTGTGKVGSRNTGELFF.

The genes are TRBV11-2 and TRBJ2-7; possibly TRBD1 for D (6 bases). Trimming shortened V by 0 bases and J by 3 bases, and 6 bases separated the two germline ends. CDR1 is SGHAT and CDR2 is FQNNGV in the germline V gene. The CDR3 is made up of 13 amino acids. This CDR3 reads CASSLDRGYEQYF. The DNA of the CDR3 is TGTGCCAGCAGCTTAGACAGGGGCTACGAGCAGTACTTC.

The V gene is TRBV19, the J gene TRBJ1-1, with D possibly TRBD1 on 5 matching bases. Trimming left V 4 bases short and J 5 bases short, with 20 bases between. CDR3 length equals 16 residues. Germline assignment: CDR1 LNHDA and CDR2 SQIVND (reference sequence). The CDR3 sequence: CASSTPRGGTITEAFF. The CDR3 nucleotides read TGTGCCAGTAGTACCCCACGGGGGGGGACGATAACTGAAGCTTTCTTT.

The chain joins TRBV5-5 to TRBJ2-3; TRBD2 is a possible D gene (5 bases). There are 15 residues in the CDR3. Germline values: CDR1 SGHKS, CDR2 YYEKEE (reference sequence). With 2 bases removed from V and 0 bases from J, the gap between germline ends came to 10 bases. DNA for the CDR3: TGTGCCAGCAGCTTCTCTTGGGAGAGCACAGATACGCAGTATTTT. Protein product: CASSFSWESTDTQYF.

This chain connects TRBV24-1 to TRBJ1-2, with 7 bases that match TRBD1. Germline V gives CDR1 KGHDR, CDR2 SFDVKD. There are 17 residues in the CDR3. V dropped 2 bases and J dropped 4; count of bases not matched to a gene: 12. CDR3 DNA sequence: TGTGCCACCAGTGATTCCCTCACAGGGGCCGCTCCCTATGGCTACACCTTC. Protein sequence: CATSDSLTGAAPYGYTF.

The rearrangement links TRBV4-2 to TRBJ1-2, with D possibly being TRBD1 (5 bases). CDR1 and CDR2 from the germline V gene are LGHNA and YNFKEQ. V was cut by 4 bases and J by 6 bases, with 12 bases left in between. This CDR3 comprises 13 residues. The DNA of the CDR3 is TGTGCCAGCAGCCCGTCAGGGCACCATGGCTACACCTTC. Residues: CASSPSGHHGYTF.

CDR3 sequence reads: CASSTKPGLAYEQYF. CDR3 sequence (DNA): TGTGCCAGTAGTACAAAGCCGGGACTAGCTTACGAGCAGTACTTC. This sequence joins TRBV19 and TRBJ2-7; 9 bases match TRBD2. After removal of 4 bases from V and 4 bases from J, the junction contained 8 bases not matched to a gene. There are 15 residues in the CDR3. CDR1 LNHDA and CDR2 SQIVND come from the germline V gene (reference sequence).

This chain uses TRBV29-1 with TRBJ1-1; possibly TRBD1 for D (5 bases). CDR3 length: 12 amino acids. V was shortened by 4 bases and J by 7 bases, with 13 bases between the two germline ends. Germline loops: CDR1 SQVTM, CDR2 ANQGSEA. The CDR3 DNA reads TGCAGCGTTGTCGGGGGTGGTGGTGAAGCTTTCTTT. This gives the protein CSVVGGGGEAFF. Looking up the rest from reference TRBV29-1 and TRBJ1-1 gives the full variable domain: SAVISQKPSRDICQRGTSLTIQCQVDSQVTMMFWYRQQPGQSLTLIATANQGSEATYESGFVIDKFPISRPNLTFSTLTVSNMSPEDSSIYLCSVVGGGGEAFFGQGTRLTVV.

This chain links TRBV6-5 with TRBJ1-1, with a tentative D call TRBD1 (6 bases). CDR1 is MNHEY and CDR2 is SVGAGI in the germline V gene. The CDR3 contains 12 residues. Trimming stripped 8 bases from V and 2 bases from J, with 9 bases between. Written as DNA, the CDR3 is TGTGCCAGCGGGGGGGGCAACACTGAAGCTTTCTTT. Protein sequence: CASGGGNTEAFF.

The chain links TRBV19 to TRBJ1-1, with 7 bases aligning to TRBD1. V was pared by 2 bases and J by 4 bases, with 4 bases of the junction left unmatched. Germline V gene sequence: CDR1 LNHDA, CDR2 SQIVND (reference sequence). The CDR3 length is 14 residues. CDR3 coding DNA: TGTGCCAGTAGTATACTACAGGGGTCCACTGAAGCTTTCTTT. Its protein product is CASSILQGSTEAFF.

The CDR3 DNA is TGTGCCAGCAGTGAAGAGGCGGGGACTGCAGATACGCAGTATTTT. Amino acids: CASSEEAGTADTQYF. V usage is TRBV2 and J usage is TRBJ2-3, with a weak D call TRBD2 (6 bases). V lost 1 base, J lost 4 bases, and 12 bases lay in between. From germline, CDR1 is SNHLY and CDR2 FYNNEI. The length of the CDR3 is 15 residues.

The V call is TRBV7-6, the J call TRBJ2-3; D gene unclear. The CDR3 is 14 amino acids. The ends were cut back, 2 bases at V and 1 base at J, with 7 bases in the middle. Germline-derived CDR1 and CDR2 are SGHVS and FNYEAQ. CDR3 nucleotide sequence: TGTGCCAGCAGCTTACTGTCAGGCACAGATACGCAGTATTTT. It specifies CASSLLSGTDTQYF.

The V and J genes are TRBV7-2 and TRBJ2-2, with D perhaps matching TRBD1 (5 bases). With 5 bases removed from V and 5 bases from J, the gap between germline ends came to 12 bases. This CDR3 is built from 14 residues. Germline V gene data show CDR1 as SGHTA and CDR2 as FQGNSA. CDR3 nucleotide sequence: TGTGCCAGCAGCGTCCTAGGGGTGACCGGGGAGCTGTTTTTT. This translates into CASSVLGVTGELFF. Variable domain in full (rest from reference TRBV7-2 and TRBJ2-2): GAGVSQSPSNKVTEKGKDVELRCDPISGHTALYWYRQSLGQGLEFLIYFQGNSAPDKSGLPSDRFSAERTGGSVSTLTIQRTQQEDSAVYLCASSVLGVTGELFFGEGSRLTVL.